These 2 T cell receptor beta chains originate from one sample sequenced in a study of CD4 T cells in relation to SARS-CoV-2 and coronaviruses. CD4+ T cells from unexposed donors were obtained before the COVID-19 pandemic (2011-2018). After about 10 days of culture, CD4+ T cells were isolated. Measured with immunoSEQ multiplex PCR; TCRdb has only the in-frame clones, and not every one. The table lists about 21,000 clones, 74% of them singletons. No antigen has been assigned to these receptors. Sequencing was done on a sample of CD4+ T cells from PBMCs, cultured in vitro. These receptors originate from a human donor in good health.

This clone was picked up a small number of times. This rearrangement joins TRBV9 to TRBJ2-3; unclear D gene. Trimming took 7 bases from V and 0 from J, leaving 12 bases between them. Germline loops: CDR1 SGDLS, CDR2 YYNGEE. The CDR3 totals 14 residues. This CDR3 is CASAFGPSTDTQYF. DNA for the CDR3: TGTGCCAGCGCCTTCGGGCCTAGCACAGATACGCAGTATTTT. Supplemented by reference TRBV9 and TRBJ2-3, the full variable domain reads DSGVTQTPKHLITATGQRVTLRCSPRSGDLSVYWYQQSLDQGLQFLIQYYNGEERAKGNILERFSAQQFPDLHSELNLSSLELGDSALYFCASAFGPSTDTQYFGPGTRLTVL.

The chain links TRBV30 to TRBJ1-5; no reliable D call. Germline CDR1 reads GTSNPN; CDR2 reads SVGIG (reference sequence). The CDR3 consists of 15 residues. V lost 1 base and J lost 0, with 10 bases in between. CDR3 loop: CAWSANEVSNQPQHF. CDR3 DNA: TGTGCCTGGAGTGCGAATGAGGTTAGCAATCAGCCCCAGCATTTT.